These T cell receptor beta chains were read from a single sample in a study of blood T cell repertoires in COVID-19. Sequencing was performed with immunoSEQ multiplex PCR; in TCRdb, only in-frame clones are kept and a portion is missing. The repertoire consists of roughly 120,000 clones, with approximately 79% occurring once and the leading ten covering about 2.3%. Sequencing was performed on peripheral blood. The source of these receptors is a man in his fifties or sixties with acute or convalescent COVID-19. Each CDR3 is given with its conserved first and last residue. The D gene is left open where the match is weak. Some rows have no size entry. The others give once, few or many, or a class for an expanded clone.

v_gene: TRBV10-2; d_gene: TRBD1; abundance: .; j_gene: TRBJ1-3; CDR3aa: CATSTGDGNTIYF; CDR3nt: TGCGCCACCTCGACAGGGGATGGAAACACCATATATTTT
v_gene: TRBV7-9; d_gene: .; abundance: .; j_gene: TRBJ2-4; CDR3aa: CASAGAKNIQYF; CDR3nt: TGTGCCAGCGCGGGAGCCAAAAACATTCAGTACTTC
v_gene: TRBV7-5; d_gene: .; abundance: .; j_gene: TRBJ2-2; CDR3aa: CVRSPQAGGQTGELFF; CDR3nt: TGTGTCAGAAGCCCACAGGCGGGGGGGCAGACCGGGGAGCTGTTTTTT
v_gene: TRBV10-3; d_gene: TRBD1; abundance: .; j_gene: TRBJ1-6; CDR3aa: CAISPRDRGLSPLHF; CDR3nt: TGTGCCATCAGTCCAAGGGACAGGGGGCTTTCACCCCTCCACTTT
v_gene: TRBV6-5; d_gene: TRBD1; abundance: .; j_gene: TRBJ2-5; CDR3aa: CASSYTTGHETQYF; CDR3nt: TGTGCCAGCAGTTACACGACAGGGCACGAGACCCAGTACTTC
v_gene: TRBV18; d_gene: .; abundance: .; j_gene: TRBJ2-5; CDR3aa: CASSPLPVQETQYF; CDR3nt: TGTGCCAGCTCACCACTCCCCGTTCAAGAGACCCAGTACTTC
v_gene: TRBV27; d_gene: TRBD2; abundance: few; j_gene: TRBJ2-7; CDR3aa: CASRASGRARHYEQYF; CDR3nt: TGTGCCAGCAGGGCTAGCGGGAGGGCTAGACACTACGAGCAGTACTTC
v_gene: TRBV7-9; d_gene: TRBD1; abundance: .; j_gene: TRBJ1-6; CDR3aa: CASSFGTGGVPLHF; CDR3nt: TGTGCCAGCAGCTTCGGGACAGGGGGCGTCCCCCTCCACTTT
v_gene: TRBV19; d_gene: TRBD1; abundance: .; j_gene: TRBJ2-1; CDR3aa: CASSTGQGDEQFF; CDR3nt: TGTGCCAGTAGTACCGGACAGGGGGATGAGCAGTTCTTC
v_gene: TRBV12-3/TRBV12-4; d_gene: .; abundance: .; j_gene: TRBJ2-7; CDR3aa: CASTRGYEQYF; CDR3nt: TGTGCCAGCACCAGGGGCTACGAGCAGTACTTC
v_gene: TRBV18; d_gene: TRBD1; abundance: .; j_gene: TRBJ2-3; CDR3aa: CASSPLAGGNTQYF; CDR3nt: TGTGCCAGCTCACCACTGGCAGGGGGCAATACGCAGTATTTT
v_gene: TRBV18; d_gene: .; abundance: .; j_gene: TRBJ1-6; CDR3aa: CASSPGRQQVNSPLHF; CDR3nt: TGTGCCAGCTCACCAGGTCGACAACAGGTCAATTCACCCCTCCACTTT
v_gene: TRBV5-6; d_gene: .; abundance: .; j_gene: TRBJ1-6; CDR3aa: CASSLETGVPALHF; CDR3nt: TGTGCCAGCAGCTTGGAGACGGGGGTGCCGGCCCTCCACTTT
v_gene: TRBV6-5; d_gene: .; abundance: .; j_gene: TRBJ2-7; CDR3aa: CASTTFSYEQYF; CDR3nt: TGTGCCAGTACTACATTTTCCTACGAGCAGTACTTC
v_gene: TRBV18; d_gene: .; abundance: .; j_gene: TRBJ2-4; CDR3aa: CASSPNPGSLAKNIQYF; CDR3nt: TGTGCCAGCTCACCCAACCCCGGTTCCCTAGCCAAAAACATTCAGTACTTC
v_gene: TRBV25-1; d_gene: .; abundance: few; j_gene: TRBJ1-3; CDR3aa: CASSSGGSGNTIYF; CDR3nt: TGTGCCAGCAGCTCTGGAGGGTCTGGAAACACCATATATTTT
v_gene: TRBV27; d_gene: TRBD1; abundance: .; j_gene: TRBJ2-5; CDR3aa: CASSSGTGTETQYF; CDR3nt: TGTGCCAGCAGTTCCGGGACAGGGACGGAGACCCAGTACTTC
v_gene: TRBV14; d_gene: TRBD2; abundance: .; j_gene: TRBJ2-1; CDR3aa: CASSQGLSGNPYNEQFF; CDR3nt: TGTGCCAGCAGCCAAGGACTGAGCGGGAATCCCTACAATGAGCAGTTCTTC
v_gene: TRBV14; d_gene: .; abundance: few; j_gene: TRBJ2-1; CDR3aa: CASSQRRSYNEQFF; CDR3nt: TGTGCCAGCAGCCAGAGGAGGTCCTACAATGAGCAGTTCTTC
v_gene: TRBV4-1; d_gene: .; abundance: .; j_gene: TRBJ2-7; CDR3aa: CASSQVSGDEQYF; CDR3nt: TGCGCCAGCAGCCAAGTTTCGGGGGACGAGCAGTACTTC
v_gene: TRBV27; d_gene: .; abundance: .; j_gene: TRBJ1-1; CDR3aa: CASTTTWDMNTEAFF; CDR3nt: TGTGCCAGCACCACCACCTGGGACATGAACACTGAAGCTTTCTTT
v_gene: TRBV25-1; d_gene: TRBD1; abundance: .; j_gene: TRBJ1-6; CDR3aa: CASSVAGTGGNSPLHF; CDR3nt: TGTGCCAGCAGTGTCGCCGGGACAGGGGGTAATTCACCCCTCCACTTT
v_gene: TRBV6-5; d_gene: .; abundance: few; j_gene: TRBJ1-2; CDR3aa: CASSYRGLYGYTF; CDR3nt: TGTGCCAGCAGTTACAGGGGACTCTATGGCTACACCTTC
v_gene: TRBV10-3; d_gene: TRBD1; abundance: once; j_gene: TRBJ1-5; CDR3aa: CAISYSAAQGADQPQHF; CDR3nt: TGTGCCATCAGTTACTCCGCCGCGCAGGGGGCTGATCAGCCCCAGCATTTT
v_gene: TRBV5-1; d_gene: TRBD2; abundance: .; j_gene: TRBJ2-5; CDR3aa: CASTRGTSGEETQYF; CDR3nt: TGCGCCAGCACCCGCGGGACTAGCGGGGAAGAGACCCAGTACTTC